A single sample gave rise to the 27 T cell receptor beta chains below, sequenced in a study of identical twins. TCRdb analysed the 5' RACE reads with MiXCR anew, one entry per CDR3 protein. The repertoire consists of about 570,000 distinct CDR3 sequences, with 9.6% occurring once and the leading ten covering more than 2.5%. These data also featured in a second study, about yellow fever vaccine responses in identical twins.

Sequenced: PBMCs. These TCRs come from a woman younger than 35 in good health.

This clonotype appeared a few times. The chain has TRBV15 and TRBJ2-7; the D is unclear. This CDR3 region has 15 residues. Germline CDR1 and CDR2: LNHNV and YYDKDF (reference sequence). The V end was cut by 0 bases, the J end by 0 bases, with 9 bases between. CDR3: CATSRDSVSSYEQYF. For the CDR3, the DNA is TGTGCCACCAGCAGAGACAGTGTCAGCTCCTACGAGCAGTACTTC.

The chain carries TRBV5-1 and TRBJ2-5, with 8 nucleotides matching TRBD2. The ends lost 0 bases at V and 2 bases at J; junction bases unmatched: 15. The CDR3 spans 19 residues. CDR1 SGHRS and CDR2 YFSETQ come from the germline V gene. The CDR3 spells CASSLAGLKTSGYQETQYF. CDR3 in DNA: TGCGCCAGCAGCTTGGCCGGTTTAAAAACTAGCGGATATCAAGAGACCCAGTACTTC.

A few counts support this clonotype. The chain is built from TRBV29-1 and TRBJ1-1, with a weak D call TRBD1 (6 bases). The germline gives CDR1 SQVTM, CDR2 ANQGSEA. The CDR3 has 11 residues. V gave up 6 bases and J gave up 6 bases, with 11 bases separating them. CDR3 region: CSVKQGSEAFF. The CDR3 DNA reads as TGCAGCGTGAAGCAGGGGTCTGAAGCTTTCTTT.

The V gene is TRBV10-2, the J gene TRBJ2-7; D call uncertain. Germline V gives CDR1 WSHSY, CDR2 SAAADI. The V and J ends lost 8 bases and 0 bases respectively, with 17 bases between them. The CDR3 sequence is 15 residues long. CDR3 sequence (DNA): TGCGCCAGCTCCTACGGGCAGCAGGCCTCCTACGAGCAGTACTTC. Amino acid sequence: CASSYGQQASYEQYF.

This clonotype was detected many times. The genes are TRBV12-3 or TRBV12-4 and TRBJ2-5, with D hard to call. The CDR3 consists of 13 residues. V lost 2 bases and J lost 5, with 9 bases in between. The CDR3 spells CASSLSAKETQYF. For the CDR3, the DNA is TGTGCCAGCAGTTTATCGGCTAAGGAGACCCAGTACTTC.

This clonotype was picked up many times. This rearrangement joins TRBV12-3 or TRBV12-4 to TRBJ2-2, with D unresolved. The CDR3 is 14 residues long. V was pared by 2 bases and J by 6 bases, with 10 bases between. The CDR3 DNA reads as TGTGCCAGCAGTTTAAACAATCCTCCCGGGGAGCTGTTTTTT. This encodes CASSLNNPPGELFF.

This clonotype was picked up a small number of times. At one end the junction does not follow the germline gene, possibly because of a read error. The chain joins TRBV7-7 to TRBJ2-1, with 13 nucleotides matching TRBD2. In germline, CDR1 is SSHAT, CDR2 FNYEAQ (reference sequence). The length of the CDR3 is 19 residues. The CDR3 bases are TGTGCTAGCAGCTTAGCCCTCCGGACTAGCGGGAGTTTGTACAATGAGCAGTTCTTC. This sequence encodes CASSLALRTSGSLYNEQFF.

There are many counts of this clonotype. This chain links TRBV29-1 with TRBJ2-7; TRBD1 aligns across 9 bases. The V gene end was trimmed by 7 bases and the J gene end by 4 bases; junction bases not matched to a gene: 8. The germline CDR1 and CDR2 sequences are SQVTM and ANQGSEA. CDR3 length: 13 residues. The CDR3 is CSATGGAEYEQYF. The CDR3 bases are TGCAGCGCCACAGGGGGCGCTGAGTACGAGCAGTACTTC.

Only a few counts were recorded for this clonotype. V is TRBV12-3 or TRBV12-4 and J is TRBJ2-7; no clear D gene. V was cut by 2 bases and J by 6 bases, with 8 bases left in between. The CDR3 has 12 residues. The CDR3 loop reads CASSLKGSEQYF. In DNA form, the CDR3 reads TGTGCCAGCAGTTTAAAGGGTTCCGAGCAGTACTTC.

This clonotype was seen ten or more times. The chain has TRBV5-1 and TRBJ2-2; D gene uncertain. Trimming stripped 6 bases from V and 2 bases from J, with 14 bases between. Germline assignment: CDR1 SGHRS and CDR2 YFSETQ. The CDR3 totals 15 residues. The CDR3 loop is CASTPNSGNTGELFF. CDR3 DNA: TGCGCCAGCACCCCAAATTCGGGTAACACCGGGGAGCTGTTTTTT.

V is TRBV27 and J is TRBJ2-7; D possibly corresponds to TRBD1 (5 bases). The CDR3 extends over 15 amino acids. Germline CDR1 is MNHEY and CDR2 is SMNVEV (reference sequence). Trimming shortened V by 5 bases and J by 0 bases, and 14 bases separated the two germline ends. CDR3 region: CASSPRVGSSYEQYF. In DNA, the CDR3 is TGTGCCAGCAGTCCCAGGGTGGGAAGCTCCTACGAGCAGTACTTC.

This clonotype was observed a few times. J is TRBJ2-1 and V is TRBV5-1; the match to TRBD2 covers 12 bases. The CDR3 totals 14 residues. With 4 bases clipped from V and 7 bases from J, the junction kept 3 bases outside the gene matches. Germline V gene lookup returns CDR1 SGHRS and CDR2 YFSETQ. For the CDR3, the DNA is TGCGCCAGCAGCCCTAGCGGGGGGGCGAATGAGCAGTTCTTC. It is translated as CASSPSGGANEQFF.

The chain has TRBV14 and TRBJ2-7, with D possibly TRBD2 on 5 matching bases. The germline V and J ends were trimmed by 6 bases and 4 bases, with 13 bases remaining between them. This CDR3 has 13 residues. Per the germline V gene, CDR1 is SGHDN and CDR2 is FVKESK. The CDR3 reads CASRSGPSYEQYF. Here the CDR3 DNA reads TGTGCCAGCAGGAGCGGACCATCTTACGAGCAGTACTTC. The variable domain in full, with the rest retrieved from reference TRBV14 and TRBJ2-7, is EAGVTQFPSHSVIEKGQTVTLRCDPISGHDNLYWYRRVMGKEIKFLLHFVKESKQDESGMPNNRFLAERTGGTYSTLKVQPAELEDSGVYFCASRSGPSYEQYFGPGTRLTVT.

The chain carries TRBV5-6 and TRBJ2-1, with a possible D match to TRBD2 (5 bases). V lost 1 base, J lost 4 bases, and 15 bases lay in between. The germline V gene encodes CDR1 SGHDT and CDR2 YYEEEE. The CDR3 spans 16 residues. CDR3 DNA sequence: TGTGCCAGCAGCTTGTCGACGGGAATTAGGTACAATGAGCAGTTCTTC. Protein: CASSLSTGIRYNEQFF.

V is TRBV10-3 and J is TRBJ2-6; TRBD2 matches at 7 bases. The CDR3 covers 18 residues. The germline V gene encodes CDR1 ENHRY and CDR2 SYGVKD. The ends lost 4 bases at V and 0 bases at J; junction bases unmatched: 9. The CDR3 is CAISVWDYRDSGANVLTF. CDR3 in DNA: TGTGCCATCAGTGTCTGGGACTATCGAGACTCTGGGGCCAACGTCCTGACTTTC.

This clonotype was seen a few times. The chain recombines TRBV10-3 with TRBJ2-7; 7 bases line up with TRBD1. Trimming at V came to 6 bases and at J to 1 base, leaving 6 bases not matched to a gene. The CDR3 consists of 14 residues. The germline V gene has CDR1 ENHRY and CDR2 SYGVKD. The CDR3 DNA reads as TGTGCCATCAGGGACAGGAGTTTTTCCTACGAGCAGTACTTC. Its translation is CAIRDRSFSYEQYF.

In its sample, this clonotype was seen many times. The chain is built from TRBV5-1 and TRBJ2-3, with D maybe TRBD1 (5 bases). CDR1 SGHRS and CDR2 YFSETQ come from the germline V gene. The CDR3 sequence is 17 residues long. The germline V and J ends were trimmed by 7 bases and 3 bases, with 24 bases remaining between them. Here the CDR3 reads CASLSSAGLALTDTQYF. The CDR3 nucleotides read TGCGCCAGCTTATCTTCCGCAGGGCTCGCCCTTACAGATACGCAGTATTTT.

The rearrangement links TRBV12-3 or TRBV12-4 to TRBJ2-1; weak D call: TRBD1 (6 bases). The CDR3 is 18 amino acids. The germline V and J ends were trimmed by 4 bases and 0 bases, with 19 bases remaining between them. The CDR3 loop is CASSWGQGIPSSYNEQFF. CDR3 bases: TGTGCCAGCAGTTGGGGGCAGGGGATACCAAGCTCCTACAATGAGCAGTTCTTC.

The rearrangement links TRBV6-1 to TRBJ2-1, with 10 positions matching TRBD2. The V and J ends lost 5 bases and 7 bases, in that order; junction bases with no gene match: 8. The CDR3 runs 15 residues. Germline-derived CDR1 and CDR2 are MNHNS and SASEGT. The CDR3 sequence: CASSLTSGNWNEQFF. The CDR3, as DNA: TGTGCCAGCAGTCTCACTAGCGGGAATTGGAATGAGCAGTTCTTC.

This chain connects TRBV12-3 or TRBV12-4 to TRBJ2-1, with 12 bases aligning to TRBD2. V lost 4 bases and J lost 12; bases outside the gene matches: 7. This CDR3 region has 14 residues. The CDR3 loop reads CASSYASGGARQFF. In DNA, the CDR3 is TGTGCCAGCAGTTACGCTAGCGGGGGGGCCAGGCAGTTCTTC.

This clonotype was seen at least ten times. The rearrangement links TRBV18 to TRBJ2-7, with TRBD1 as a possible D gene (6 bases). The CDR3 extends over 15 amino acids. V was shortened by 1 base and J by 2 bases, with 12 bases between the two germline ends. Per the germline V gene, CDR1 is KGHSH and CDR2 is LQKENI. The CDR3 DNA sequence: TGTGCCAGCTCACCACTTCCTCAGGGGCCCTACGAGCAGTACTTC. This translates into CASSPLPQGPYEQYF.

This clonotype was detected many times. This chain uses TRBV29-1 with TRBJ2-1, with 11 bases fitting TRBD1. Per the germline V gene, CDR1 is SQVTM and CDR2 is ANQGSEA. The CDR3 has 14 amino acids. Losses at the gene ends were 4 bases for V and 5 bases for J; bases not matched to a gene: 4. CDR3 loop: CSVGDRGAHNEQFF. The CDR3 nucleotides read TGCAGCGTTGGGGACAGGGGGGCCCACAATGAGCAGTTCTTC.

This clonotype was found many times. The V and J genes are TRBV28 and TRBJ2-7; 9 positions match TRBD1. CDR1 MDHEN and CDR2 SYDVKM come from the germline V gene. J was trimmed by 3 bases and V by 9 bases; bases with no gene match: 15. The CDR3 sequence is 16 residues long. For the CDR3, the DNA is TGTGCCAGGGACCCGGGACAGGGAGGGCCACGCTACGAGCAGTACTTC. This codes for CARDPGQGGPRYEQYF.

This chain uses TRBV18 with TRBJ1-1; D might be TRBD1 (6 bases). Trimming shortened V by 6 bases and J by 6 bases, and 14 bases separated the two germline ends. The CDR3 is made up of 13 amino acids. Germline V CDR1 and CDR2: KGHSH, LQKENI. For the CDR3, the DNA is TGTGCCAGCTCGCGGACAGTAAGATCTGAAGCTTTCTTT. Translated, it gives CASSRTVRSEAFF. Full variable domain (missing parts from reference TRBV18 and TRBJ1-1): NAGVMQNPRHLVRRRGQEARLRCSPMKGHSHVYWYRQLPEEGLKFMVYLQKENIIDESGMPKERFSAEFPKEGPSILRIQQVVRGDSAAYFCASSRTVRSEAFFGQGTRLTVV.

The V and J genes are TRBV7-9 and TRBJ2-5; 8 positions match TRBD2. The CDR3 consists of 16 residues. V lost 5 bases and J lost 5; bases outside the gene matches: 13. Germline CDR1 SEHNR, CDR2 FQNEAQ (reference sequence). The CDR3 DNA follows: TGTGCCAGCAGCAGCCCCATCGAGACTAGCGTTGAGACCCAGTACTTC. Protein: CASSSPIETSVETQYF.

This clonotype was observed at least ten times. CDR3 amino acids: CASSQDRDKPTYEQYF. The CDR3 region has the DNA TGTGCCAGCAGCCAAGATCGAGACAAACCCACCTACGAGCAGTACTTC. This chain joins TRBV4-2 and TRBJ2-7, with D uncertain. CDR1 and CDR2 (germline): LGHNA, YNFKEQ. V shed 0 bases and J shed 2 bases, with 14 bases lying between them. There are 16 residues in the CDR3.

This clonotype was seen a few times. The chain uses TRBV29-1 and TRBJ1-1; 8 bases fit TRBD1. This CDR3 has 12 residues. The V and J ends lost 7 bases and 5 bases, in that order; junction bases with no gene match: 6. The V gene's germline CDR1 is SQVTM and CDR2 ANQGSEA. The CDR3 nucleotides read TGCAGCGCGCACACAGGGGGAACTGAAGCTTTCTTT. Encoded protein: CSAHTGGTEAFF.